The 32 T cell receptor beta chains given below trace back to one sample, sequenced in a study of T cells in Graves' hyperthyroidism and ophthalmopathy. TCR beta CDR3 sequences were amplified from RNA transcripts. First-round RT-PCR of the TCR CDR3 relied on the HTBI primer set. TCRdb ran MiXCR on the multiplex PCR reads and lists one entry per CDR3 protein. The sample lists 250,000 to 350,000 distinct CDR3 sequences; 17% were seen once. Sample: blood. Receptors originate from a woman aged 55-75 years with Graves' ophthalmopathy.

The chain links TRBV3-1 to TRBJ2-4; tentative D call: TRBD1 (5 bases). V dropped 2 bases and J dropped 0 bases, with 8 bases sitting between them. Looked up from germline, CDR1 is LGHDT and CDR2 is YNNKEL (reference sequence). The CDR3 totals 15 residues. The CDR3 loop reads CASSQTGKAKNIQYF. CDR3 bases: TGTGCCAGCAGCCAAACAGGAAAAGCCAAAAACATTCAGTACTTC.

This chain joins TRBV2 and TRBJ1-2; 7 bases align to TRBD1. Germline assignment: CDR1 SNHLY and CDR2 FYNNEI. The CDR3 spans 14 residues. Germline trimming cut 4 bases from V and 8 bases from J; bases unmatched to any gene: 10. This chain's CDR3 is CASSGGRGGGGYTF. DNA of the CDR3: TGTGCCAGCAGTGGTGGCAGGGGGGGGGGGGGCTACACCTTC.

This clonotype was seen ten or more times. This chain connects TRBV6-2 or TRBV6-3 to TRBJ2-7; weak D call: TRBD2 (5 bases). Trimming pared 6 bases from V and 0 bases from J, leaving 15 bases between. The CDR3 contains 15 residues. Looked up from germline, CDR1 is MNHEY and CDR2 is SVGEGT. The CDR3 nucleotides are TGTGCCAGCAGGAGGTCAGGAGGAAGCTCCTACGAGCAGTACTTC. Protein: CASRRSGGSSYEQYF.

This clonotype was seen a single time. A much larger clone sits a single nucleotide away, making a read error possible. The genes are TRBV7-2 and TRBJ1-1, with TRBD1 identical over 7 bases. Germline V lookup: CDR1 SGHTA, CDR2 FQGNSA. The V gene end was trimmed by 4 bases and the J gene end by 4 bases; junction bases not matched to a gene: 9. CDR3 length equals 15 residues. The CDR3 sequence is CASSSDRAWGTEAFF. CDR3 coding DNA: TGTGCCAGCAGCTCAGACAGGGCTTGGGGCACTGAAGCTTTCTTT.

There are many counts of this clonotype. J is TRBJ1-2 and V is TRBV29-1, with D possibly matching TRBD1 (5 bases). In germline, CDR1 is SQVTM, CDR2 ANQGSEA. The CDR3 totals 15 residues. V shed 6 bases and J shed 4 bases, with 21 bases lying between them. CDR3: CSVKFWRGRFYGYTF. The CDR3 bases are TGCAGCGTAAAATTTTGGCGGGGACGGTTCTATGGCTACACCTTC. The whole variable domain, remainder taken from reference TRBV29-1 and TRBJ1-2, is SAVISQKPSRDICQRGTSLTIQCQVDSQVTMMFWYRQQPGQSLTLIATANQGSEATYESGFVIDKFPISRPNLTFSTLTVSNMSPEDSSIYLCSVKFWRGRFYGYTFGSGTRLTVV.

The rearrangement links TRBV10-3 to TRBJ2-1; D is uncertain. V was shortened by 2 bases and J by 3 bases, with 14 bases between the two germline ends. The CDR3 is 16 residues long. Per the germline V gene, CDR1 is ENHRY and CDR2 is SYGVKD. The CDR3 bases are TGTGCCATCAGTGAGGCTATCAGTATCCGCTACAATGAGCAGTTCTTC. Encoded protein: CAISEAISIRYNEQFF.

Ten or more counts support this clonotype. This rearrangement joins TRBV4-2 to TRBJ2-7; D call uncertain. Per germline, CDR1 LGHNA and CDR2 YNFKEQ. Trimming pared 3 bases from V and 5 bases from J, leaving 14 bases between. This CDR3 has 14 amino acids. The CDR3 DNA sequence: TGTGCCAGCAGCCACGACTTTCAAGCAGACGAGCAGTACTTC. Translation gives CASSHDFQADEQYF.

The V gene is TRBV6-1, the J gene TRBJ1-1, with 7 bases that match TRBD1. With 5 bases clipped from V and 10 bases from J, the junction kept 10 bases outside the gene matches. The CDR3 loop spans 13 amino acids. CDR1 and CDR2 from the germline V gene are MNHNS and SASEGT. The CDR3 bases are TGTGCCAGCAGTCCGTTCGACAGGGCAGGAGCTTTCTTT. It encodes CASSPFDRAGAFF.

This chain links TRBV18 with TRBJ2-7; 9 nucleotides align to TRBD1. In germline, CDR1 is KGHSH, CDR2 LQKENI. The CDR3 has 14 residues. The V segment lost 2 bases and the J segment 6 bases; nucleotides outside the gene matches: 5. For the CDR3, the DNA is TGTGCCAGCTCACCAGGGACAGGGAATCGCGAGCAGTACTTC. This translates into CASSPGTGNREQYF.

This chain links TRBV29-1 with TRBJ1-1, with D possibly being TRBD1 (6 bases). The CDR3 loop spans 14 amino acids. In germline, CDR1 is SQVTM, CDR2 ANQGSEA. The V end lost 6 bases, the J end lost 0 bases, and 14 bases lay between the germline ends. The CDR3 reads CSVVGHLVNTEAFF. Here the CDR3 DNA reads TGCAGCGTGGTGGGACACCTCGTGAACACTGAAGCTTTCTTT.

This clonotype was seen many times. DNA for the CDR3: TGTGCCAGCAGCTTATACCTCTTGCGGGAGGTCACAGATACGCAGTATTTT. It translates to CASSLYLLREVTDTQYF. The chain couples TRBV7-8 to TRBJ2-3; 8 nucleotides match TRBD2. Germline CDR1 is SGHVS and CDR2 is FQNEAQ. There are 17 residues in the CDR3. Germline trimming cut 2 bases from V and 2 bases from J; bases unmatched to any gene: 9. Drawing the rest from reference TRBV7-8 and TRBJ2-3, the complete variable domain is GAGVSQSPRYKVAKRGQDVALRCDPISGHVSLFWYQQALGQGPEFLTYFQNEAQLDKSGLPSDRFFAERPEGSVSTLKIQRTQQEDSAVYLCASSLYLLREVTDTQYFGPGTRLTVL.

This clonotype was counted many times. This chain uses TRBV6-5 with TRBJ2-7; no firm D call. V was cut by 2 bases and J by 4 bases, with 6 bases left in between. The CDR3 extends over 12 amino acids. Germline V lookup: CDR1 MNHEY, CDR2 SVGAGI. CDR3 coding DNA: TGTGCCAGCAGTTACGGGCAGTACGAGCAGTACTTC. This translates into CASSYGQYEQYF.

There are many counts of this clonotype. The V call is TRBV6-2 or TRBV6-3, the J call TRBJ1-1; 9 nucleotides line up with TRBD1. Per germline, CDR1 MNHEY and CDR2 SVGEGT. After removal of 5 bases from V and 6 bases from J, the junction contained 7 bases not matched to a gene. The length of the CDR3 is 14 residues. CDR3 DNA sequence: TGTGCCAGCAGTCGTAAAACAGGGGGCGCTGAAGCTTTCTTT. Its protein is CASSRKTGGAEAFF.

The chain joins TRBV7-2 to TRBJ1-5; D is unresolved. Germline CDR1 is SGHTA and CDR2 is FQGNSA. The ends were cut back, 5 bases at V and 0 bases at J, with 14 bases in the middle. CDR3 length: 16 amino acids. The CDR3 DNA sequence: TGTGCCAGCAGCCAATTCTTTAGCGATAGCAATCAGCCCCAGCATTTT. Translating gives CASSQFFSDSNQPQHF.

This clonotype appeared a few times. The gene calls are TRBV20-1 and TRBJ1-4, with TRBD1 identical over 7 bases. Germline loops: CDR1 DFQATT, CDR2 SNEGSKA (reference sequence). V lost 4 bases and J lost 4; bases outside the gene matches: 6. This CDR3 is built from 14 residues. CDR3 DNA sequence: TGCAGTGCTACACCGGGACAGCATAATGAAAAACTGTTTTTT. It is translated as CSATPGQHNEKLFF.

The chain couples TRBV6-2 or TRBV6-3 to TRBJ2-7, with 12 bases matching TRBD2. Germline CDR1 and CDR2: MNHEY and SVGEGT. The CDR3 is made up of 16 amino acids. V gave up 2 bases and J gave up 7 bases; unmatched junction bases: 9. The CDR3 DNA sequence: TGTGCCAGCAGTTACCGTGCTAGCGGGAGGGCTGGGGAGCAGTACTTC. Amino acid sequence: CASSYRASGRAGEQYF.

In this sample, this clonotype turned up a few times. CDR3: CSAKEGYEQYF. The CDR3 region has the DNA TGCAGTGCTAAGGAAGGGTACGAGCAGTACTTC. The V and J genes are TRBV20-1 and TRBJ2-7, with D unresolved. The V and J ends lost 4 bases and 4 bases respectively, with 8 bases between them. The germline CDR1 and CDR2 sequences are DFQATT and SNEGSKA (reference sequence). This CDR3 region has 11 residues.

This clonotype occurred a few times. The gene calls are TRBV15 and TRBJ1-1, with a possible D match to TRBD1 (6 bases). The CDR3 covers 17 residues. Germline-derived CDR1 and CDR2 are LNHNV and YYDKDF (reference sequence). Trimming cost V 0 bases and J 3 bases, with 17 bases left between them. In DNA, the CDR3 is TGTGCCACCAGCAGAGATCAGGGGTTGCTCGTGGACACTGAAGCTTTCTTT. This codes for CATSRDQGLLVDTEAFF.

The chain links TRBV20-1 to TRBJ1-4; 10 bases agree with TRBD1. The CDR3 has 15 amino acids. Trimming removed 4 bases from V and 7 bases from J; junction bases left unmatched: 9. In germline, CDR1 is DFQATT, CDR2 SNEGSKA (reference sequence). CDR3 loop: CSATRGTGVAEKLFF. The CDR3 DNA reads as TGCAGTGCTACAAGGGGGACAGGGGTTGCTGAAAAACTGTTTTTT.

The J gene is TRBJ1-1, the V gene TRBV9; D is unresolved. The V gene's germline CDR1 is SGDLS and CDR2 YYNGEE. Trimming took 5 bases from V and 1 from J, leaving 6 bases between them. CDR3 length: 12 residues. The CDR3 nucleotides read TGTGCCAGCAGAGGGCCGAACACTGAAGCTTTCTTT. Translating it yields CASRGPNTEAFF.

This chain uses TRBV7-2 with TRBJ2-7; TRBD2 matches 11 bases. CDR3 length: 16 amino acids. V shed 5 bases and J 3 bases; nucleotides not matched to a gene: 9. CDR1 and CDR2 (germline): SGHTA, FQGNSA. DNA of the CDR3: TGTGCCAGCAGCACTGGACTAGCGGGCGGAAACTACGAGCAGTACTTC. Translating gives CASSTGLAGGNYEQYF.

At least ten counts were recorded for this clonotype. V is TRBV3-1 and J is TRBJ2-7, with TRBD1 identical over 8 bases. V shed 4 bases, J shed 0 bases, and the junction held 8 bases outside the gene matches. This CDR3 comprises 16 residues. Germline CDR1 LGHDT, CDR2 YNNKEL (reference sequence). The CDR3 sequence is CASSRPRTGSSYEQYF. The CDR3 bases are TGTGCCAGCAGCCGACCGAGGACAGGGAGCTCCTACGAGCAGTACTTC.

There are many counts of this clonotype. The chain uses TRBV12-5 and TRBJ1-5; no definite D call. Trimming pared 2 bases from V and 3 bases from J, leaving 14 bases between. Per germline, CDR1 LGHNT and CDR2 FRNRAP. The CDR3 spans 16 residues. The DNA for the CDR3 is TGTGCTAGTGGTTTGTGCCAGGAATGTTCCAATCAGCCCCAGCATTTT. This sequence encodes CASGLCQECSNQPQHF.

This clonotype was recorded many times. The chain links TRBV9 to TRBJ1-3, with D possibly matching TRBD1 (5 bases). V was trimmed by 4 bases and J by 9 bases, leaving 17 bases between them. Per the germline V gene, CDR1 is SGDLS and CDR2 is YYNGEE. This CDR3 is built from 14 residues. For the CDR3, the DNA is TGTGCCAGCAGCCCCGGGACCGCGGCCAGCACCATATATTTT. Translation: CASSPGTAASTIYF.

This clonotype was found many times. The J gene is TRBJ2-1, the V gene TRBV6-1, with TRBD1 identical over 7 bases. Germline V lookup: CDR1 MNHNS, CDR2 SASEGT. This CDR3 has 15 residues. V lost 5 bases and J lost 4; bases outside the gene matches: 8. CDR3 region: CASSYEGAGYNEQFF. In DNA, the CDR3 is TGTGCCAGCAGTTACGAGGGGGCCGGGTACAATGAGCAGTTCTTC.

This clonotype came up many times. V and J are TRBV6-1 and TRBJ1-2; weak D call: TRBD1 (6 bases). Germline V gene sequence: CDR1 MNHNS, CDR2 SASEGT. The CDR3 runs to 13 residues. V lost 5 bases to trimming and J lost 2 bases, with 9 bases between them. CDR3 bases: TGTGCCAGCAGTAGACAGGAAAACTATGGCTACACCTTC. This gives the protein CASSRQENYGYTF.

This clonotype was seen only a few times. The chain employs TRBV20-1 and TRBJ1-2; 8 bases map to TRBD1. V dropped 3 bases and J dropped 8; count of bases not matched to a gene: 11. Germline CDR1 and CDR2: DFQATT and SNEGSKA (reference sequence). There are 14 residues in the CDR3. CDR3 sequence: CSARSFRGLEGYTF. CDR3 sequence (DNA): TGCAGTGCTAGGAGTTTCAGGGGGCTAGAGGGCTACACCTTC.

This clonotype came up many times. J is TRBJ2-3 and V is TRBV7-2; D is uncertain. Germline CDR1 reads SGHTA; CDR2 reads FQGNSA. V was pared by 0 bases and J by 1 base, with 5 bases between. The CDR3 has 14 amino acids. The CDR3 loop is CASSLASGTDTQYF. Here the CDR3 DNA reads TGTGCCAGCAGCTTAGCTTCGGGCACAGATACGCAGTATTTT.

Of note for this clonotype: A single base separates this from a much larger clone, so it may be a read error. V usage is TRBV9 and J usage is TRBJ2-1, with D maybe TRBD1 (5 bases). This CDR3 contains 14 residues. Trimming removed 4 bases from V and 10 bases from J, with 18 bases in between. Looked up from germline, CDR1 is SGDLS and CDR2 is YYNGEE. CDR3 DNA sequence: TGTGCCAGCAGCCTCGGCAGGGAAGGGAACGAGCAGTTCTTC. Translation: CASSLGREGNEQFF. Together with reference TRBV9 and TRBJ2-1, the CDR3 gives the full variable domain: DSGVTQTPKHLITATGQRVTLRCSPRSGDLSVYWYQQSLDQGLQFLIQYYNGEERAKGNILERFSAQQFPDLHSELNLSSLELGDSALYFCASSLGREGNEQFFGPGTRLTVL.

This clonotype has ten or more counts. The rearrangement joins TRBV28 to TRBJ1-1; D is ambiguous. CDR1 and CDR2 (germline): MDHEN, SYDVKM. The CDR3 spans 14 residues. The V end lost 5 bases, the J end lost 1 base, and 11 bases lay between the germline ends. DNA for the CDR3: TGTGCCAGCAGTCTGACCTGGGGGAACACTGAAGCTTTCTTT. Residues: CASSLTWGNTEAFF.

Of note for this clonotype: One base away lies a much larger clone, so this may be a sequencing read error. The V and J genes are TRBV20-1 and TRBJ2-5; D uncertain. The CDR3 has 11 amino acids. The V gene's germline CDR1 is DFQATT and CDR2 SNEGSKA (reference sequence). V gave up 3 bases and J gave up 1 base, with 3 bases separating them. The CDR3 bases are TGCAGTGCTAGGGCCCAAGAGACCCAGTACTTC. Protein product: CSARAQETQYF.

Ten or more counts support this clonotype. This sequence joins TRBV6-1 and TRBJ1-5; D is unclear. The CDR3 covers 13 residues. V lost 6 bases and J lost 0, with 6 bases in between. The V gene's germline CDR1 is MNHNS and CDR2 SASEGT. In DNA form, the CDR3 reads TGTGCCAGCAGATCCCGTAGCAATCAGCCCCAGCATTTT. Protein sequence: CASRSRSNQPQHF.